These 25 T cell receptor beta chains were sequenced from one sample in a study of lymphopenia after photon versus proton radiotherapy. Assay: immunoSEQ multiplex PCR; the TCRdb copy retains only in-frame clones and omits some. The table records 20,000 to 25,000 clones, 70% to 90% of them present only once. Specimen: peripheral blood, collected from a patient treated with photon-based radiotherapy. The receptors originated from a woman in her 50s with pancreatic cancer.

With respect to this clone: At the DNA level, this CDR3 is encoded by other sequences in the same sample as well. This rearrangement joins TRBV7-2 to TRBJ2-7; D not certain. V was trimmed by 5 bases and J by 1 base, leaving 3 bases between them. Germline assignment: CDR1 SGHTA and CDR2 FQGNSA. The length of the CDR3 is 11 residues. CDR3 nucleotide sequence: TGTGCCAGCAGCGCTTCCTACGAGCAGTACTTC. This sequence encodes CASSASYEQYF.

This clone occurred once. The V call is TRBV29-1, the J call TRBJ2-7, with D possibly being TRBD1 or TRBD2 (5 bases each). CDR3 length equals 11 residues. Trimming took off 5 bases at V and 2 bases at J, with 7 bases between the two ends. The germline V gene has CDR1 SQVTM and CDR2 ANQGSEA. In DNA, the CDR3 is TGCAGCGTTCAGGGACCCTACGAGCAGTACTTC. It yields the protein CSVQGPYEQYF.

The chain is built from TRBV6-1 and TRBJ1-4; no firm D call. This CDR3 has 14 amino acids. Germline V gene sequence: CDR1 MNHNS, CDR2 SASEGT. V was clipped by 7 bases and J by 8 bases, with 17 bases between them. CDR3 nucleotides: TGTGCCAGCATACACGGCGGGGTAGGAGAAAAACTGTTTTTT. This encodes CASIHGGVGEKLFF.

The J gene is TRBJ2-7, the V gene TRBV6-1; 7 bases are shared with TRBD2. With 3 bases clipped from V and 0 bases from J, the junction kept 5 bases outside the gene matches. In germline, CDR1 is MNHNS, CDR2 SASEGT. This CDR3 region has 15 residues. The chain's CDR3 is CASSESGGSSYEQYF. CDR3 nucleotides: TGTGCCAGCAGTGAGAGCGGCGGGAGCTCCTACGAGCAGTACTTC.

The J gene is TRBJ2-7, the V gene TRBV5-4; maybe TRBD1 (6 bases). Between the trimmed V and J ends, which lost 4 bases and 3 bases, there was a span of 11 bases. Germline V gene data show CDR1 as SGHNT and CDR2 as YYREEE (reference sequence). This CDR3 has 13 amino acids. The CDR3 sequence: CASSRQADYEQYF. CDR3 nucleotides: TGTGCCAGCAGCCGACAGGCGGACTACGAGCAGTACTTC.

The chain employs TRBV9 and TRBJ1-1; unclear D gene. The germline CDR1 and CDR2 sequences are SGDLS and YYNGEE. The length of the CDR3 is 14 residues. The ends were cut back, 0 bases at V and 1 base at J, with 7 bases in the middle. CDR3 residues: CASSVEPANTEAFF. CDR3 in DNA: TGTGCCAGCAGCGTAGAACCCGCGAACACTGAAGCTTTCTTT.

The chain carries TRBV6-1 and TRBJ2-3; TRBD2 might be the D (5 bases). There are 16 residues in the CDR3. Germline CDR1 is MNHNS and CDR2 is SASEGT. Trimming took off 2 bases at V and 5 bases at J, with 17 bases between the two ends. CDR3 protein: CASSESEGSLVDTQYF. In DNA form, the CDR3 reads TGTGCCAGCAGTGAATCAGAGGGCTCCCTTGTAGATACGCAGTATTTT.

J is TRBJ2-1 and V is TRBV6-6; 7 positions match TRBD2. Trimming cost V 6 bases and J 14 bases; bases outside gene matches: 10. The CDR3 has 12 residues. CDR1 is MNHNY, CDR2 SVGAGI, per germline (reference sequence). The CDR3 sequence: CASSLADRFEFF. Written as DNA, the CDR3 is TGTGCCAGCAGCCTAGCGGACCGTTTTGAGTTCTTC.

This clone has just one count. The gene calls are TRBV7-8 and TRBJ2-5; D gene ambiguous. Germline V gives CDR1 SGHVS, CDR2 FQNEAQ. The V and J ends lost 5 bases and 2 bases respectively, with 12 bases between them. This CDR3 contains 14 residues. CDR3 DNA sequence: TGTGCCAGCAGCCTCGGGCTGATACAAGAGACCCAGTACTTC. It yields the protein CASSLGLIQETQYF.

V gene TRBV19 combines with J gene TRBJ2-3, with a possible D match to TRBD1 (7 bases). The CDR3 has 15 residues. Germline-derived CDR1 and CDR2 are LNHDA and SQIVND (reference sequence). Trimming took 7 bases from V and 0 from J, leaving 14 bases between them. CDR3 residues: CASTHRGLSTDTQYF. CDR3 coding DNA: TGTGCCAGTACCCACAGGGGACTCAGCACAGATACGCAGTATTTT.

The chain employs TRBV4-1 and TRBJ1-2; D unclear. With 4 bases removed from V and 5 bases from J, the gap between germline ends came to 11 bases. CDR1 is MGHRA and CDR2 is YSYEKL in the germline V gene. There are 13 residues in the CDR3. CDR3 nucleotides: TGCGCCAGCAGCCTAGAGGAGGCATATGGCTACACCTTC. It is translated as CASSLEEAYGYTF.

This chain links TRBV6-5 with TRBJ1-4; tentative D call: TRBD1 (5 bases). The CDR3 covers 15 residues. CDR1 MNHEY and CDR2 SVGAGI come from the germline V gene. The V end was cut by 5 bases, the J end by 7 bases, with 17 bases between. The CDR3 reads CASSVSGRRGEKLFF. The CDR3 coding sequence is TGTGCCAGCAGTGTATCTGGGCGTAGGGGTGAAAAACTGTTTTTT.

This chain connects TRBV5-4 to TRBJ2-6; D gene ambiguous. This CDR3 has 14 amino acids. The ends were cut back, 9 bases at V and 1 base at J, with 11 bases in the middle. Germline V gene lookup returns CDR1 SGHNT and CDR2 YYREEE (reference sequence). The CDR3 bases are TGTGCCACCCTGCCTGGATCTGGGGCCAACGTCCTGACTTTC. This codes for CATLPGSGANVLTF.

The chain links TRBV6-1 to TRBJ1-5; the D is unclear. There are 15 residues in the CDR3. V was trimmed by 7 bases and J by 4 bases, leaving 17 bases between them. The germline gives CDR1 MNHNS, CDR2 SASEGT. CDR3 loop: CASTKDPLPNQPQHF. The CDR3 nucleotides read TGTGCCAGCACCAAGGACCCCCTGCCAAATCAGCCCCAGCATTTT.

The rearrangement links TRBV28 to TRBJ1-4; D is uncertain. This CDR3 has 14 amino acids. Germline V gene data show CDR1 as MDHEN and CDR2 as SYDVKM. Trimming removed 2 bases at V and 8 bases at J, with 12 bases between. The DNA of the CDR3 is TGTGCCAGCAGTTTACCGGTTACCTTCGAAAAACTGTTTTTT. This gives the protein CASSLPVTFEKLFF.

The rearrangement joins TRBV4-1 to TRBJ2-5; the match to TRBD2 covers 8 bases. There are 15 residues in the CDR3. V lost 3 bases, J lost 7 bases, and 10 bases stayed unmatched. From germline, CDR1 is MGHRA and CDR2 YSYEKL. CDR3 loop: CASSQEAGAAGTQYF. The CDR3 DNA reads as TGCGCCAGCAGCCAGGAAGCGGGAGCTGCTGGGACCCAGTACTTC.

V and J are TRBV10-3 and TRBJ2-5; 7 nucleotides line up with TRBD1. This CDR3 spans 17 amino acids. Germline lookup yields CDR1 ENHRY and CDR2 SYGVKD. V shed 4 bases, J shed 2 bases, and the junction held 13 bases outside the gene matches. This CDR3 is CAISALGQQLGQETQYF. CDR3 sequence (DNA): TGTGCCATCAGTGCCCTGGGACAGCAGCTTGGGCAAGAGACCCAGTACTTC.

The chain is built from TRBV28 and TRBJ1-2; D unresolved. CDR1 and CDR2 from the germline V gene are MDHEN and SYDVKM. V was pared by 2 bases and J by 8 bases, with 12 bases between. The CDR3 has 13 residues. This chain's CDR3 is CASSLENLRGYTF. CDR3 nucleotides: TGTGCCAGCAGTTTAGAGAACTTAAGGGGCTACACCTTC.

V gene TRBV9 combines with J gene TRBJ1-2, with 11 nucleotides matching TRBD1. CDR1 and CDR2 from the germline V gene are SGDLS and YYNGEE. V shed 0 bases and J 0 bases; nucleotides not matched to a gene: 4. This CDR3 has 17 residues. CDR3 sequence (DNA): TGTGCCAGCAGCGTAGGGACAGGGGGCATAGCTAACTATGGCTACACCTTC. Its translation is CASSVGTGGIANYGYTF.

This clone was found once. The genes are TRBV7-9 and TRBJ2-2; 7 nucleotides line up with TRBD1. Germline loops: CDR1 SEHNR, CDR2 FQNEAQ (reference sequence). CDR3 size: 15 residues. V gave up 1 base and J gave up 4 bases; unmatched junction bases: 3. The CDR3 loop reads CASSLETGSTGELFF. Here the CDR3 DNA reads TGTGCCAGCAGCTTAGAGACAGGGAGCACCGGGGAGCTGTTTTTT.

The chain joins TRBV7-2 to TRBJ2-2, with D perhaps matching TRBD1 or TRBD2 (5 bases each). V shed 2 bases and J shed 0 bases, with 7 bases lying between them. The CDR3 length is 15 residues. The V gene's germline CDR1 is SGHTA and CDR2 FQGNSA. CDR3 sequence: CASSLMGPNTGELFF. The CDR3 nucleotides read TGTGCCAGCAGCTTAATGGGACCGAACACCGGGGAGCTGTTTTTT.

V usage is TRBV7-2 and J usage is TRBJ2-7, with 12 bases lining up with TRBD2. The germline V gene encodes CDR1 SGHTA and CDR2 FQGNSA. Trimming took 1 base from V and 2 from J; bases not matched to a gene: 3. The CDR3 is 16 residues long. CDR3 sequence: CASSLGLAGAPYEQYF. The DNA of the CDR3 is TGTGCCAGCAGCTTAGGACTAGCGGGAGCACCCTACGAGCAGTACTTC.

The rearrangement uses TRBV9 and TRBJ1-5, with 12 bases aligning to TRBD1. Germline values: CDR1 SGDLS, CDR2 YYNGEE. With V trimmed by 3 bases and J by 6 bases, 4 bases remained unmatched. The CDR3 runs 15 residues. The CDR3 coding sequence is TGTGCCAGCAGCGCGGGACAGGGGGCGGGTCAGCCCCAGCATTTT. It encodes CASSAGQGAGQPQHF.

The chain is built from TRBV5-1 and TRBJ2-7; 8 bases agree with TRBD2. With 2 bases clipped from V and 5 bases from J, the junction kept 6 bases outside the gene matches. The germline V gene has CDR1 SGHRS and CDR2 YFSETQ. The CDR3 consists of 14 residues. The CDR3, as DNA: TGCGCCAGCAGCTTTCGGGAGGGCCCCCACGAGCAGTACTTC. It translates to CASSFREGPHEQYF. Using reference TRBV5-1 and TRBJ2-7 for the parts outside the CDR3, the full variable domain is KAGVTQTPRYLIKTRGQQVTLSCSPISGHRSVSWYQQTPGQGLQFLFEYFSETQRNKGNFPGRFSGRQFSNSRSEMNVSTLELGDSALYLCASSFREGPHEQYFGPGTRLTVT.

The chain links TRBV4-3 to TRBJ2-2; D remains ambiguous. In germline, CDR1 is LGHNA, CDR2 YSLEER. Trimming left V 0 bases short and J 5 bases short, with 10 bases between. This CDR3 is built from 15 residues. CDR3 DNA sequence: TGCGCCAGCAGCCAAGAGATTCATGGGACCGGGGAGCTGTTTTTT. Its translation: CASSQEIHGTGELFF.